The following is a T cell receptor (beta chain) sequence with its context. Original analysis: Researchers report that nucleated cell counts were estimated from reference gene primer amplification. The assay was immunoSEQ multiplex PCR, and TCRdb's table has in-frame clones only and misses some. V, J and clone size derive from that table, while D and trimming were established from the DNA sequence. The sample contains 150,000 to 200,000 clones, approximately 87% of which appear only once. Seattle's cohort entered during active infection and was followed longitudinally. These data originate in a study of blood T cell repertoires in COVID-19. Study-level background: Spain, Italy and the United States supplied samples that represented acute and convalescent COVID-19. T cells, B-cell-depleted T cells, or PBMCs supplied cDNA or gDNA.

Trimming at V came to 3 bases and at J to 0 bases, leaving 8 bases not matched to a gene. The CDR3 contains 18 residues. Germline-derived CDR1 and CDR2 are SGHNT and YYREEE (reference sequence). The TCR sequence derives from a woman in her sixties or seventies with COVID-19, enrolled during active disease. The sequenced material came from peripheral blood. The chain is built from TRBV5-4 and TRBJ2-2; 10 bases map to TRBD1. CDR3 protein: CASSSMDRGFSNTGELFF. CDR3 sequence (DNA): TGTGCCAGCAGCTCAATGGACAGGGGGTTTTCGAACACCGGGGAGCTGTTTTTT. The whole variable domain, filled in from reference TRBV5-4 and TRBJ2-2, reads ETGVTQSPTHLIKTRGQQVTLRCSSQSGHNTVSWYQQALGQGPQFIFQYYREEENGRGNFPPRFSGLQFPNYSSELNVNALELDDSALYLCASSSMDRGFSNTGELFFGEGSRLTVL.